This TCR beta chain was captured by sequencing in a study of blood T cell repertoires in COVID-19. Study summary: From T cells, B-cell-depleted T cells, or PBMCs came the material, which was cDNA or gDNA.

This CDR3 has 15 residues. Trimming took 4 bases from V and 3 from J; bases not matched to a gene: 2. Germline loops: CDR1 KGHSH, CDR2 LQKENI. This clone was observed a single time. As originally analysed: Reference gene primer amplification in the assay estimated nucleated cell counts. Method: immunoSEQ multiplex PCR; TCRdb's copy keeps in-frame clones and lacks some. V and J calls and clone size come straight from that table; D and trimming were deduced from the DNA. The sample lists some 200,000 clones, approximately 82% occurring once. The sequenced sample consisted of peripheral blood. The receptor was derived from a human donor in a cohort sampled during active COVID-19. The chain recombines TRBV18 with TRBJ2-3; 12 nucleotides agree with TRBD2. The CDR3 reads CASSLGTSGTDTQYF. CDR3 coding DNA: TGTGCCAGCTCACTCGGGACTAGCGGGACAGATACGCAGTATTTT.